This T cell receptor (beta chain) was identified in a study of blood T cell repertoires in COVID-19. Study at large: The samples span acute and convalescent COVID-19 from the United States, Italy and Spain. Nucleic acid was either cDNA or gDNA, and it came from T cells, B-cell-depleted T cells, or PBMCs.

In the original processing: Estimation of nucleated cell counts was performed using reference gene primer amplification. Only in-frame clones appear in the TCRdb table, and some are missing; sequencing was by immunoSEQ multiplex PCR. V and J calls and clone size come straight from that table; D and trimming were deduced from the DNA. The sample has about 190,000 clones, more than 65% seen once. Between the trimmed V and J ends, which lost 8 bases and 0 bases, there was a span of 7 bases. The CDR3 runs to 13 residues. The germline CDR1 and CDR2 sequences are MNHEY and SVGAGI. This clonotype originated in a woman aged 80 or over with active or convalescent COVID-19. V is TRBV6-5 and J is TRBJ2-2; D uncertain. Sequencing was done on a sample of peripheral blood. CDR3 amino acids: CASLLSNTGELFF. CDR3 nucleotide sequence: TGTGCCAGCCTCTTATCGAACACCGGGGAGCTGTTTTTT.